This T cell receptor (delta chain) was found in a study of γδ T cells in repeated Plasmodium falciparum infection. CDR3 size: 19 residues. Germline assignment: CDR1 GEAIGNYY and CDR2 EKD. Flow sorting of PBMC yielded separate Vgamma9/Vdelta2+ and Vdelta2-negative gammadelta T cell populations for bulk repertoire analysis. This clone showed up just a few times. A far bigger clonotype differs at one base, so this is likely a read error. The same CDR3 is also encoded by other DNA sequences in this sample. TCRdb processed the multiplex PCR reads again with the CATT caller. This sample carries 70,000 to 95,000 delta-chain clones, 1.4% to 1.5% of them seen once, and the ten largest clones take approximately 10%.

Sequencing was done on a sample of gamma-delta T cells from blood. The chain combines TRDV2 with TRDJ4; 10 bases map to TRDD3. TCRdb lists no J gene, so it was determined here by aligning the DNA to germline. The sequence derives from a pool of human donors (malaria-infected and uninfected, not separated). The CDR3: CACDTVTSRRLGDTRPLIF. The CDR3 region has the DNA TGTGCCTGTGACACGGTTACTTCGAGACGTTTGGGGGATACCAGGCCCCTGATCTTT.